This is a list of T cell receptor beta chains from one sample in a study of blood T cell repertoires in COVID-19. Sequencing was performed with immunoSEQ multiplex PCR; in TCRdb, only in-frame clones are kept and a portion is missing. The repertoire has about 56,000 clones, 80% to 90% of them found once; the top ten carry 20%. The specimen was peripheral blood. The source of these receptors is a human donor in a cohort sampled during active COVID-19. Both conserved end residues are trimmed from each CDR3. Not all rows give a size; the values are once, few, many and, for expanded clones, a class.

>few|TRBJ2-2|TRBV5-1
ASSLGTGEVGTGELF
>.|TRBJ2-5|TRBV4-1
ASSPGTGGFTSQETQY
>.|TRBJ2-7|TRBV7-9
ASPTGMAEQY
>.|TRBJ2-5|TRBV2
ASSGGQGAWETQY
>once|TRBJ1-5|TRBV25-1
ANSTGDQPQH
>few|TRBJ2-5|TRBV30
AWSEGLETQY
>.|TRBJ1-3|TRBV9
ASSARHLSGNTIY
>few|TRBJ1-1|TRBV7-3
ASSLAGTLNTEAF
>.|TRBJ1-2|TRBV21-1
ASSPAGGANYGYT
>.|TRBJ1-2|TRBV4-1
ASSQDRNRDNYGYT
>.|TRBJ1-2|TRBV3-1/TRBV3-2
ASSLRLGSANYGYT
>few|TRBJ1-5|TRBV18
ASSPVPGQGAIGQPQH
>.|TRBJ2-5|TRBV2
ASSSGASVETQY
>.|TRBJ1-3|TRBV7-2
ASSFTGSGNTIY
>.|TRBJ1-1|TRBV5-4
ASSQQQQGTEAF
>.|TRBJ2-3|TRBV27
ASSLDRAPETDTQY
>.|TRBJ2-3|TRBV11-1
ASSLGSGGTDTQY
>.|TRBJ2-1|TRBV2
ASSRNRISVYNEQF
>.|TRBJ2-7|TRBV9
ASSEEGLATYEQY
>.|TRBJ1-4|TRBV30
AWSVRGRGEKLF
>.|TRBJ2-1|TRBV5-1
ASSLEGKFGLAGGRSSYNEQF
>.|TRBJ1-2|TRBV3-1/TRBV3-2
ASSQEGRSGLDGYT
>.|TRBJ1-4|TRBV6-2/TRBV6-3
ASSLIRQHNEKLF
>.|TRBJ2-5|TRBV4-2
ASSQGTSGGPTQY
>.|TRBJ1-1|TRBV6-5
ASNLWESEAF
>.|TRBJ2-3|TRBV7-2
ASSLEGRGLFTDTQY
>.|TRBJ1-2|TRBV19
ASSSLISGTGGFGYT
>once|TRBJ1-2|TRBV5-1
ASSPGQGARGYT
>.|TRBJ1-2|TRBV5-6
ASSPGQGAGYGYT
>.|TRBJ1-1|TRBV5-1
ASSFQEATEAF
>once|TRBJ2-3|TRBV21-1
ASSRKPQKTTSTDTQY
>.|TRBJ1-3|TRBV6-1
ASSDGGFDGNTIY
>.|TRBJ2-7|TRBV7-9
ASSLEEEYSYEQY
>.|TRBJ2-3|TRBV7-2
ASSSARSPRGGRDTQY
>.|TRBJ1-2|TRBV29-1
SVDYRGLGGYT
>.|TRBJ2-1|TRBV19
ASRLGLAFVNEQF
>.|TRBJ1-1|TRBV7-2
ASSLAGQGNTEAF
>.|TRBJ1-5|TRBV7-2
ASSSHGVARGRGQPQH
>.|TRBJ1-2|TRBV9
ASSSRTGGSGYT
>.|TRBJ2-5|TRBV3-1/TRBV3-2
ASSPPGTGMVETQY
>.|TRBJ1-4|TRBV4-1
ASSRLGTVATNEKLF
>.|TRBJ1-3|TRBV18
ASSPAGGGGNTIY
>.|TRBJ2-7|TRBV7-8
ASSLRSRTGLEGWEQY
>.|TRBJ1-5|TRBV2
ASSGTGGNQPQH
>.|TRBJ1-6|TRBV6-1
ASSEGRVGNSPLH
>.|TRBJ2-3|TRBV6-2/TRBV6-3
ASSAGLLGTQY
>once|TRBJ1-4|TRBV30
AWSFQGEKLF
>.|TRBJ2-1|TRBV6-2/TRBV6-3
ASSKIAGGHNEQF
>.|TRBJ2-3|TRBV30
AWDVGLAGSSTDTQY
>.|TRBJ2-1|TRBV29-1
SVEARLAGHEQF
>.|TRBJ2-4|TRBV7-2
ASSPGGYNIQY
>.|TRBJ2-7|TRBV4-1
ASSQARLYEQY
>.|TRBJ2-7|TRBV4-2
ASSQAGLAYEQY
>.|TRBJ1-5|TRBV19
ATSVEVRRLSNQPQH
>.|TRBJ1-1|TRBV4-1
ASSHGGTGETEAF
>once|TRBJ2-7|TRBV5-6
ASSAGQGDPYEQY
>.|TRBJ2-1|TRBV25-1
ASSGPGQGGGYEQF
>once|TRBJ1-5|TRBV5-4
ASSLAPGQGRNQPQH
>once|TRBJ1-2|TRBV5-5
ASSLLGTGPNYGYT